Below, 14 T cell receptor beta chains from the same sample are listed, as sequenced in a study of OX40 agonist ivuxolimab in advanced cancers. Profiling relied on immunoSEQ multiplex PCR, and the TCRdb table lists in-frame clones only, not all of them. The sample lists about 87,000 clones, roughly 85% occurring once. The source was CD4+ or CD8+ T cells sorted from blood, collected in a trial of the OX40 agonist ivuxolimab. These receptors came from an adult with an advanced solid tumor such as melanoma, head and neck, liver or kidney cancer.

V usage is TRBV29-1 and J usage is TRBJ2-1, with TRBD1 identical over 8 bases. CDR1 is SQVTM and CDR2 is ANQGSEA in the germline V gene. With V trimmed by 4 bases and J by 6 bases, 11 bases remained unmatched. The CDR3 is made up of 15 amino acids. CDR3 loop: CSVAGQALLGNEQFF. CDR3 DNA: TGCAGCGTTGCGGGACAGGCCCTCCTCGGCAATGAGCAGTTCTTC.

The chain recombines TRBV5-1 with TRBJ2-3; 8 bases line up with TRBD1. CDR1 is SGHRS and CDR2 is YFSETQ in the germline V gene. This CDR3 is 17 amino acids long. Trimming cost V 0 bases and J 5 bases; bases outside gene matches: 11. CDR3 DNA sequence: TGCGCCAGCAGCTTGGCCGCTGGGCAGGGGGCCGGAGATACGCAGTATTTT. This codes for CASSLAAGQGAGDTQYF. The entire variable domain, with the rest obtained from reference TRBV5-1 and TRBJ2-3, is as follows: KAGVTQTPRYLIKTRGQQVTLSCSPISGHRSVSWYQQTPGQGLQFLFEYFSETQRNKGNFPGRFSGRQFSNSRSEMNVSTLELGDSALYLCASSLAAGQGAGDTQYFGPGTRLTVL.

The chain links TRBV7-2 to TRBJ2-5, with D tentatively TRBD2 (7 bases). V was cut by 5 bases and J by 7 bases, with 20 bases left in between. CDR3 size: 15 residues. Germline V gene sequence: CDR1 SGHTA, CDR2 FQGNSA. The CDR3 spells CASSPGGGGAGTQYF. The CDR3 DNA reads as TGTGCCAGCAGCCCTGGGGGAGGGGGAGCGGGGACCCAGTACTTC.

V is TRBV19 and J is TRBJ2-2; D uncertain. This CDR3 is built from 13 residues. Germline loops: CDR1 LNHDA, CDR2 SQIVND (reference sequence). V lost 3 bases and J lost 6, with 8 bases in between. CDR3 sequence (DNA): TGTGCCAGTAGTATTACGTTTCCCGGGGAGCTGTTTTTT. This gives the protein CASSITFPGELFF.

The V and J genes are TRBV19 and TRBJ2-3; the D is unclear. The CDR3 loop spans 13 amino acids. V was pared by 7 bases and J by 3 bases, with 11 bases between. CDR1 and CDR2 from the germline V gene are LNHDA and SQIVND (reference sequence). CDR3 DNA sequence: TGTGCCAGTACCATATCAGGAACAGATACGCAGTATTTT. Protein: CASTISGTDTQYF.

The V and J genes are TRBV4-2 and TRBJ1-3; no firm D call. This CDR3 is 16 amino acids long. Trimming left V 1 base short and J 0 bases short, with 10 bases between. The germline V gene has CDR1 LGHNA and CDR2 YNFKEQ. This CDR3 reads CASSQGLQSSGNTIYF. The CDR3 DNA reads TGTGCCAGCAGCCAAGGTCTACAGAGCTCTGGAAACACCATATATTTT.

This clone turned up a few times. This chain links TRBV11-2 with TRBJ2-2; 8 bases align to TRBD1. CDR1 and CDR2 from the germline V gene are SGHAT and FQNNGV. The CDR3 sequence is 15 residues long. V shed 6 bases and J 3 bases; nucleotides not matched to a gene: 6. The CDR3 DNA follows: TGTGCCAGCAGACAGGGGGGTGCGGACACCGGGGAGCTGTTTTTT. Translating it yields CASRQGGADTGELFF. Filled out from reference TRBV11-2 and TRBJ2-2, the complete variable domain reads EAGVAQSPRYKIIEKRQSVAFWCNPISGHATLYWYQQILGQGPKLLIQFQNNGVVDDSQLPKDRFSAERLKGVDSTLKIQPAKLEDSAVYLCASRQGGADTGELFFGEGSRLTVL.

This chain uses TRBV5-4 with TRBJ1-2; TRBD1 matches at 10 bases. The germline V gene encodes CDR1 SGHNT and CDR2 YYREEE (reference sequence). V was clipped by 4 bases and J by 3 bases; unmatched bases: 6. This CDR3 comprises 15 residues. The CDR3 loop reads CASSLGQGVDYGYTF. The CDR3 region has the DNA TGTGCCAGCAGCCTAGGACAGGGGGTTGACTATGGCTACACCTTC.

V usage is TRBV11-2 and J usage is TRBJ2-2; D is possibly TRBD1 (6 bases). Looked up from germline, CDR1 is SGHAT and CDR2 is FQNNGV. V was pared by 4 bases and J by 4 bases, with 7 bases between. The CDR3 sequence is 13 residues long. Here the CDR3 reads CASSWGPTGELFF. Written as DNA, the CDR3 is TGTGCCAGCAGCTGGGGGCCCACCGGGGAGCTGTTTTTT. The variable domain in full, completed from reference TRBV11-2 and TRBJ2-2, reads EAGVAQSPRYKIIEKRQSVAFWCNPISGHATLYWYQQILGQGPKLLIQFQNNGVVDDSQLPKDRFSAERLKGVDSTLKIQPAKLEDSAVYLCASSWGPTGELFFGEGSRLTVL.

The CDR3 loop is CASSLSPVGGNTIYF. The DNA for the CDR3 is TGTGCCAGCAGCCTATCGCCTGTGGGTGGAAACACCATATATTTT. The chain combines TRBV4-2 with TRBJ1-3; D call uncertain. The V gene's germline CDR1 is LGHNA and CDR2 YNFKEQ. Trimming cost V 4 bases and J 3 bases, with 13 bases left between them. This CDR3 is 15 amino acids long.

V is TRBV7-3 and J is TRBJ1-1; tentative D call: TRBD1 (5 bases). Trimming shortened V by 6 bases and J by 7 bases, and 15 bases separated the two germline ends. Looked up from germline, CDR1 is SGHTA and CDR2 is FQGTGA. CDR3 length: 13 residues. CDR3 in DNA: TGTGCCAGCAGTCCGGATCCGGGACTTGAAGCTTTCTTT. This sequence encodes CASSPDPGLEAFF.

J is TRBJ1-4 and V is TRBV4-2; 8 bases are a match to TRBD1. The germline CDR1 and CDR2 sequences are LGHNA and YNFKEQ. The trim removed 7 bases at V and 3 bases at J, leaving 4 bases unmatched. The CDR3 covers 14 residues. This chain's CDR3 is CASTPDRANEKLFF. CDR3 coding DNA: TGTGCCAGCACTCCGGACAGGGCTAATGAAAAACTGTTTTTT.

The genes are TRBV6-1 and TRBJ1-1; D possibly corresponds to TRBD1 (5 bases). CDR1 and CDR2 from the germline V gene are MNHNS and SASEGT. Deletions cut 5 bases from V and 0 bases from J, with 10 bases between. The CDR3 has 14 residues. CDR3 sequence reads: CASSRGLVNTEAFF. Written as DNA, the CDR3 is TGTGCCAGCAGTCGGGGACTAGTGAACACTGAAGCTTTCTTT.

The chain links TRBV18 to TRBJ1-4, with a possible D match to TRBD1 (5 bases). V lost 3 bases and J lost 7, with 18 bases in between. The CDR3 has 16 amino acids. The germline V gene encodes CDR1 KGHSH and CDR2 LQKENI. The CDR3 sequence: CASSPLSGGGGEKLFF. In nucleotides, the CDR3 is TGTGCCAGCTCACCCCTAAGTGGGGGGGGAGGTGAAAAACTGTTTTTT.